This T cell receptor (beta chain) was sequenced during a study of CD8 T cells in Susac syndrome. Trimming pared 1 base from V and 9 bases from J, leaving 17 bases between. This CDR3 has 15 residues. Germline V gene lookup returns CDR1 MDHEN and CDR2 SYDVKM. CD8+ and CD4+ T cells from blood underwent TCR beta sequencing. The multiple sclerosis controls consisted of treatment-naive patients with relapsing-remitting disease, either stable or active. Negative isolation was used for CD8+ and CD4+ T cells, and FACS enrichment was applied to TEMRA cells. The authors reverse transcribed roughly 0.5 to 1 ug RNA with random hexamers. Via MiXCR, TCRdb re-called the immunoSEQ multiplex PCR reads, giving one row per CDR3 protein. The profile shows under 200,000 distinct CDR3 sequences, approximately 95% of them singletons.

The chain combines TRBV28 with TRBJ2-3, with D possibly being TRBD1 (5 bases). The TCR comes from a human donor with multiple sclerosis. The sample comprised CD8+ T cells from PBMCs. For the CDR3, the DNA is TGTGCCAGCAGTTTATACTCCACCGTAGGGGCCACGCAGTATTTT. Translating it yields CASSLYSTVGATQYF.